One and the same sample provided the 8 T cell receptor beta chains below, sequenced in a study of cytomegalovirus exposure and HLA in healthy donors. 13 Jbeta primers and 60 Vbeta primers were used for the PCR. Data came from immunoSEQ multiplex PCR; TCRdb stores just in-frame clones and leaves some out. The sample has roughly 110,000 clones; 70% are singletons. Sequences were obtained from PBMCs. Receptors originate from a man aged 25-45 years in good health and CMV-seropositive.

This clone was seen a handful of times. The V gene is TRBV19, the J gene TRBJ2-5; 9 bases line up with TRBD1. The CDR3 consists of 13 residues. Losses at the gene ends were 7 bases for V and 3 bases for J; bases not matched to a gene: 3. The V gene's germline CDR1 is LNHDA and CDR2 SQIVND (reference sequence). The CDR3 protein is CASNRDREETQYF. The CDR3 coding sequence is TGTGCCAGTAACCGGGACAGGGAAGAGACCCAGTACTTC.

The J gene is TRBJ2-3, the V gene TRBV4-2; 8 bases fit TRBD2. Looked up from germline, CDR1 is LGHNA and CDR2 is YNFKEQ. With V trimmed by 0 bases and J by 1 base, 0 bases remained unmatched. The CDR3 loop spans 15 amino acids. The CDR3 is CASSQDGGGTDTQYF. CDR3 nucleotide sequence: TGTGCCAGCAGCCAAGACGGGGGGGGCACAGATACGCAGTATTTT.

The V and J genes are TRBV27 and TRBJ1-2, with D maybe TRBD1 (6 bases). The CDR3 totals 13 residues. CDR1 MNHEY and CDR2 SMNVEV come from the germline V gene (reference sequence). The V gene lost 5 bases and the J gene lost 4 bases, with 11 bases spanning the gap. The CDR3 loop is CASSQQGSYGYTF. The CDR3 DNA reads TGTGCCAGCAGTCAGCAGGGGAGCTATGGCTACACCTTC.

V is TRBV9 and J is TRBJ2-2; D is unresolved. Germline CDR1 is SGDLS and CDR2 is YYNGEE. This CDR3 spans 15 amino acids. Trimming removed 4 bases from V and 2 bases from J, with 12 bases in between. CDR3 nucleotide sequence: TGTGCCAGCAGCCCCGGGTCACCTAACACCGGGGAGCTGTTTTTT. Its translation: CASSPGSPNTGELFF.

This clone has a single count. V usage is TRBV7-2 and J usage is TRBJ1-3; D uncertain. This CDR3 has 15 residues. The germline V gene encodes CDR1 SGHTA and CDR2 FQGNSA. The ends were cut back, 1 base at V and 0 bases at J, with 7 bases in the middle. CDR3 residues: CASSLDTHSGNTIYF. Written as DNA, the CDR3 is TGTGCCAGCAGCTTAGACACCCACTCTGGAAACACCATATATTTT.

The J gene is TRBJ2-3, the V gene TRBV15, with 9 nucleotides matching TRBD2. The CDR3 sequence is 16 residues long. V lost 1 base to trimming and J lost 5 bases; unmatched junction nucleotides: 7. The germline V gene encodes CDR1 LNHNV and CDR2 YYDKDF (reference sequence). The DNA for the CDR3 is TGTGCCACCAGCAGAGGACTAGCGGCCGCAGGAGATACGCAGTATTTT. This translates into CATSRGLAAAGDTQYF.

The sample holds one count of this clone. This chain connects TRBV11-3 to TRBJ2-3, with 8 bases matching TRBD2. The junction had 14 bases not matched to a gene; V was cut back by 4 bases and J by 5 bases. Germline CDR1 SGHNT, CDR2 YENEEA. The CDR3 contains 17 residues. The CDR3 loop reads CASSWGGRGGSKDTQYF. The CDR3 DNA follows: TGTGCCAGCAGCTGGGGGGGGCGCGGGGGGTCGAAAGATACGCAGTATTTT.

This chain joins TRBV7-9 and TRBJ2-1; D uncertain. The CDR3 is 16 residues long. Germline V gene lookup returns CDR1 SEHNR and CDR2 FQNEAQ (reference sequence). Between the trimmed V and J ends, which lost 1 base and 0 bases, there was a span of 10 bases. The CDR3 DNA is TGTGCCAGCAGCTTAGTCTTTACAAGCTCCTACAATGAGCAGTTCTTC. This gives the protein CASSLVFTSSYNEQFF.